The 8 T cell receptor beta chains below were found in one sample sequenced in a study of PD-1 blockade in classical Hodgkin lymphoma. TCRdb's table, derived via immunoSEQ multiplex PCR, lists solely in-frame clones and lacks some. The sample has thousands of clones; over 65% are singletons. Each patient relapsed following autologous stem cell transplantation, and prior brentuximab vedotin exposure differed. Magnetic negative selection of thawed PBMCs yielded the CD8+ T cells. The sequenced sample was CD8+ T cells from blood, obtained at baseline. The receptors here all came from a human donor with classical Hodgkin lymphoma.

This clone was counted a few times. The chain links TRBV7-9 to TRBJ2-1; 10 nucleotides line up with TRBD1. The V and J ends lost 4 bases and 8 bases, in that order; junction bases with no gene match: 14. The CDR3 consists of 17 residues. CDR1 and CDR2 (germline): SEHNR, FQNEAQ (reference sequence). The CDR3 spells CASSSDKLGQGIYEQFF. CDR3 DNA sequence: TGTGCCAGCAGCTCAGATAAACTGGGACAGGGGATTTATGAGCAGTTCTTC.

The V and J genes are TRBV6-4 and TRBJ2-1; 9 positions agree with TRBD1. The CDR3 is made up of 18 amino acids. CDR1 is MRHNA, CDR2 SNTAGT, per germline. V dropped 5 bases and J dropped 6; count of bases not matched to a gene: 17. This CDR3 reads CASSYWDRAHLVGNEQFF. CDR3 DNA: TGTGCCAGCAGTTACTGGGACAGGGCCCACCTGGTCGGCAATGAGCAGTTCTTC.

The rearrangement uses TRBV4-3 and TRBJ1-5; 8 bases line up with TRBD1. The CDR3 loop spans 15 amino acids. V dropped 0 bases and J dropped 7; count of bases not matched to a gene: 5. CDR1 is LGHNA, CDR2 YSLEER, per germline. CDR3 region: CASSQDSGGRQPQHF. CDR3 DNA sequence: TGCGCCAGCAGCCAAGATTCAGGGGGCCGACAGCCCCAGCATTTT.

The rearrangement uses TRBV25-1 and TRBJ2-1, with D possibly being TRBD2 (5 bases). The germline V and J ends were trimmed by 5 bases and 0 bases, with 11 bases remaining between them. This CDR3 spans 15 amino acids. Germline V gene lookup returns CDR1 MGHDK and CDR2 SYGVNS. CDR3 amino acids: CASSSGPDSYNEQFF. CDR3 sequence (DNA): TGTGCCAGCAGTAGCGGTCCCGACTCCTACAATGAGCAGTTCTTC.

Relative to its sample, this clone is large (0.1 to 1%). J is TRBJ2-1 and V is TRBV27, with D maybe TRBD2 (6 bases). The CDR3 runs to 16 residues. Trimming removed 1 base from V and 9 bases from J, with 19 bases in between. In germline, CDR1 is MNHEY, CDR2 SMNVEV (reference sequence). CDR3 sequence: CASSLFGGSTYAEQFF. The CDR3 DNA reads as TGTGCCAGCAGTTTATTTGGGGGGTCGACATACGCTGAGCAGTTCTTC.

The V gene is TRBV16, the J gene TRBJ1-3; D is perhaps TRBD1 (5 bases). The CDR3 covers 17 residues. Per the germline V gene, CDR1 is KGHSY and CDR2 is FQNENV. Trimming removed 4 bases at V and 0 bases at J, with 16 bases between. This CDR3 reads CASSPLYRRFSGNTIYF. Written as DNA, the CDR3 is TGTGCCAGCAGCCCACTATACAGGCGCTTCTCTGGAAACACCATATATTTT.

V is TRBV11-1 and J is TRBJ2-5; unclear D gene. Germline V gene data show CDR1 as SGHAT and CDR2 as FQDESV (reference sequence). V was shortened by 4 bases and J by 5 bases, with 14 bases between the two germline ends. The CDR3 totals 14 residues. The CDR3 reads CASSSPGFGETQYF. For the CDR3, the DNA is TGTGCCAGCAGCTCACCCGGTTTCGGGGAGACCCAGTACTTC.

This rearrangement joins TRBV30 to TRBJ2-7; the D is unclear. V lost 1 base and J lost 0, with 13 bases in between. Germline CDR1 and CDR2: GTSNPN and SVGIG (reference sequence). This CDR3 contains 15 residues. The CDR3 sequence is CAWSALRRTSYEQYF. CDR3 coding DNA: TGTGCCTGGAGTGCCCTCAGGAGAACCTCCTACGAGCAGTACTTC.